These 15 T cell receptor beta chains were all obtained from the same sample, sequenced in a study of blood T cell repertoires in COVID-19. Using immunoSEQ multiplex PCR, the repertoire was profiled, and TCRdb retains in-frame clones only, with some absent. The sample has hundreds of thousands of clones, about nine tenths seen once. Material for sequencing was PBMCs or T cells enriched from blood (not recorded which). These receptors were obtained from a woman aged 45-59 years in a cohort exposed to, infected with or recovered from COVID-19 (not recorded which).

This clone was observed a handful of times. The J gene is TRBJ1-1, the V gene TRBV21-1; the table's D gene call, TRBD1, was not cross checked with the DNA. TRBV21-1 is annotated as a pseudogene. The CDR3 runs to 17 residues. CDR3: CASSKRTDTDTGTEAFF. CDR3 DNA: TGTGCCAGCAGCAAAAGAACAGACACGGACACAGGGACTGAAGCTTTCTTT.

The J gene is TRBJ2-2, the V gene TRBV4-2, with 10 bases fitting TRBD1. This CDR3 is 17 amino acids long. Germline V gene sequence: CDR1 LGHNA, CDR2 YNFKEQ. The junction had 3 bases not matched to a gene; V was cut back by 0 bases and J by 2 bases. DNA for the CDR3: TGTGCCAGCAGCCAAGAGGTGACAGGGGGCAACACCGGGGAGCTGTTTTTT. Amino acids: CASSQEVTGGNTGELFF.

The rearrangement joins TRBV29-1 to TRBJ1-4; no firm D call. CDR3 length: 14 residues. With 5 bases removed from V and 6 bases from J, the gap between germline ends came to 16 bases. CDR1 and CDR2 from the germline V gene are SQVTM and ANQGSEA. This chain's CDR3 is CSVSAGVYYEKLFF. Written as DNA, the CDR3 is TGCAGCGTTTCCGCCGGGGTATACTATGAAAAACTGTTTTTT.

This clone occurred a few times. The J gene is TRBJ2-3, the V gene TRBV15; 9 bases are shared with TRBD2. J lost 2 bases, V lost 0 bases, and 6 bases had no gene match. The CDR3 has 17 amino acids. CDR1 and CDR2 from the germline V gene are LNHNV and YYDKDF (reference sequence). The chain's CDR3 is CATSRDYSGGYTDTQYF. The CDR3 DNA reads as TGTGCCACCAGCAGAGATTACAGCGGGGGGTACACAGATACGCAGTATTTT.

The chain joins TRBV5-1 to TRBJ1-1, with TRBD1 matching over 7 bases. After removal of 0 bases from V and 5 bases from J, the junction contained 7 bases not matched to a gene. The CDR3 consists of 15 residues. Germline values: CDR1 SGHRS, CDR2 YFSETQ. In DNA, the CDR3 is TGCGCCAGCAGCTTGGCCCAGGGGGTTGGGACTGAAGCTTTCTTT. Its protein product is CASSLAQGVGTEAFF.

The V gene is TRBV20-1, the J gene TRBJ2-4, with D unresolved. The CDR3 spans 11 residues. Trimming cost V 0 bases and J 6 bases, with 3 bases left between them. Per the germline V gene, CDR1 is DFQATT and CDR2 is SNEGSKA (reference sequence). The CDR3 DNA is TGCAGTGCTAGAGAACTAAACATTCAGTACTTC. Encoded protein: CSARELNIQYF.

This chain joins TRBV24-1 and TRBJ2-3, with a tentative D call TRBD1 (5 bases). V was pared by 1 base and J by 10 bases, with 14 bases between. The CDR3 is 14 amino acids. Germline V gives CDR1 KGHDR, CDR2 SFDVKD. The CDR3 region has the DNA TGTGCCACCAGTGATTTTGACAGCGTGAGGTCGCAGTATTTT. Translation gives CATSDFDSVRSQYF.

The chain links TRBV18 to TRBJ1-2; D is uncertain. The CDR3 spans 13 residues. CDR1 KGHSH and CDR2 LQKENI come from the germline V gene. Deletions cut 0 bases from V and 8 bases from J, with 10 bases between. The CDR3 protein is CASSPPAGFGYTF. The CDR3 DNA sequence: TGTGCCAGCTCACCACCGGCCGGGTTCGGCTACACCTTC.

This sequence joins TRBV28 and TRBJ1-2; 12 nucleotides match TRBD1. This CDR3 has 22 residues. The V gene's germline CDR1 is MDHEN and CDR2 SYDVKM. V lost 10 bases, J lost 5 bases, and 32 bases stayed unmatched. In DNA form, the CDR3 reads TGTGCCACCAACATACCGGGACAGGGGGCGCCGGATTCCGCCCCGGATTTATATGGCTACACCTTC. Its protein product is CATNIPGQGAPDSAPDLYGYTF.

This chain uses TRBV19 with TRBJ2-7; TRBD1 agrees at 12 bases. V lost 9 bases, J lost 5 bases, and 8 bases stayed unmatched. In germline, CDR1 is LNHDA, CDR2 SQIVND (reference sequence). This CDR3 has 14 amino acids. This CDR3 is CARQTGQGANEQYF. The CDR3 region has the DNA TGTGCCAGACAAACGGGACAGGGGGCCAACGAGCAGTACTTC.

CDR3 sequence (DNA): TGTGCCAGCAGCCAGGGAGACAGGGGCTCTGGAAACACCATATATTTT. This gives the protein CASSQGDRGSGNTIYF. V is TRBV4-2 and J is TRBJ1-3, with 8 bases matching TRBD1. The trim removed 3 bases at V and 0 bases at J, leaving 4 bases unmatched. This CDR3 is built from 16 residues. Germline CDR1 is LGHNA and CDR2 is YNFKEQ.

The chain has TRBV27 and TRBJ2-7, with 7 positions matching TRBD1. CDR1 and CDR2 from the germline V gene are MNHEY and SMNVEV (reference sequence). The CDR3 totals 15 residues. V lost 3 bases to trimming and J lost 2 bases; unmatched junction nucleotides: 7. The CDR3 DNA reads as TGTGCCAGCAGTTTGCCCCGACAGGGACCCTACGAGCAGTACTTC. Amino acids: CASSLPRQGPYEQYF.

The V and J genes are TRBV4-3 and TRBJ1-2; the match to TRBD1 covers 7 bases. V dropped 9 bases and J dropped 4; count of bases not matched to a gene: 14. There are 15 residues in the CDR3. Germline assignment: CDR1 LGHNA and CDR2 YSLEER. The CDR3 DNA is TGCGCCAGTCGAGGGACAGCTATTGGGGGCTATGGCTACACCTTC. It is translated as CASRGTAIGGYGYTF.

The rearrangement links TRBV28 to TRBJ1-2; TRBD1 might be the D (6 bases). The CDR3 extends over 16 amino acids. The V gene lost 8 bases and the J gene lost 5 bases, with 24 bases spanning the gap. The germline gives CDR1 MDHEN, CDR2 SYDVKM. The CDR3 here is CASRTTGYARAYGYTF. CDR3 bases: TGTGCCAGCCGTACAACAGGGTACGCCCGGGCATATGGCTACACCTTC.

This chain uses TRBV6-5 with TRBJ2-2; D gene uncertain. The CDR3 has 15 amino acids. Germline CDR1 MNHEY, CDR2 SVGAGI. V shed 6 bases and J shed 0 bases, with 11 bases lying between them. The CDR3 is CASRSGWANTGELFF. In nucleotides, the CDR3 is TGTGCCAGCAGGTCCGGGTGGGCGAACACCGGGGAGCTGTTTTTT.